This TCR beta chain was recorded in a study of T-cell memory formation after mild COVID-19. The CDR3 totals 13 residues. The V end lost 5 bases, the J end lost 5 bases, and 13 bases lay between the germline ends. Germline lookup yields CDR1 LNHDA and CDR2 SQIVND (reference sequence). This clonotype was seen at least ten times. Its antigen remains unidentified. Study-level points and caveats: Contracting clones from day 15 to 85 had balanced CD4/CD8; later expanders favoured CD4+. Memory from before infection featured some responding clones, which suggests cross-reactive memory joined.

One entry per CDR3 protein, called by TCRdb with MiXCR from the 5' RACE reads. Of about 140,000 distinct CDR3 sequences listed, 14% are singletons. The rearrangement joins TRBV19 to TRBJ2-7, with TRBD2 as a possible D gene (5 bases). The TCR originated in an adult woman who had mild COVID-19 (a few samples of this study predate the infection). Cell type and time point are not known. Sequencing input: PBMCs or a T cell subset sorted from them (not recorded which). The CDR3 here is CASSSGSRDEQYF. The CDR3 DNA reads TGTGCCAGTAGTTCGGGGTCTCGGGACGAGCAGTACTTC.